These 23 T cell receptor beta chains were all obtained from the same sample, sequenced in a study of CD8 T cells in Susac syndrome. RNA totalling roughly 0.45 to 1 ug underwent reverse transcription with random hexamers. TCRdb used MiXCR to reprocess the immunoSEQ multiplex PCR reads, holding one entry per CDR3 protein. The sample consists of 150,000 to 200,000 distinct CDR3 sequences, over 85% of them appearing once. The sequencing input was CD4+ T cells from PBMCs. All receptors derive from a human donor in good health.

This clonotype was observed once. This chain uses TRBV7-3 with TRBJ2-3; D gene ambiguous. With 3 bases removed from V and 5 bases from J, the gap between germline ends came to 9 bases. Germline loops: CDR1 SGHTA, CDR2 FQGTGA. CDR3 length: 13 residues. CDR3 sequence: CASSFQLRDTQYF. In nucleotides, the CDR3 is TGTGCCAGCAGCTTCCAGCTGCGAGATACGCAGTATTTT.

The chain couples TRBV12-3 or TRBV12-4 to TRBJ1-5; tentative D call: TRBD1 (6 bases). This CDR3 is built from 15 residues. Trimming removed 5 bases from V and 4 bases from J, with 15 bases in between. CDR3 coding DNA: TGTGCCAGCAGTCCAGAGGGCAGGGGAAATCAGCCCCAGCATTTT. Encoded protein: CASSPEGRGNQPQHF.

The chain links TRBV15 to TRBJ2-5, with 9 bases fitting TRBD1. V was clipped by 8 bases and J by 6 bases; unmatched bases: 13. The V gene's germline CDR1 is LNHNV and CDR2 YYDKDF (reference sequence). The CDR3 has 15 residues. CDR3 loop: CATGSGDRDYQTQYF. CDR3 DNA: TGTGCCACCGGGTCTGGGGACAGGGATTATCAGACCCAGTACTTC. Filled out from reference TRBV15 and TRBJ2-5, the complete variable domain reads DAMVIQNPRYQVTQFGKPVTLSCSQTLNHNVMYWYQQKSSQAPKLLFHYYDKDFNNEADTPDNFQSRRPNTSFCFLDIRSPGLGDTAMYLCATGSGDRDYQTQYFGPGTRLLVL.

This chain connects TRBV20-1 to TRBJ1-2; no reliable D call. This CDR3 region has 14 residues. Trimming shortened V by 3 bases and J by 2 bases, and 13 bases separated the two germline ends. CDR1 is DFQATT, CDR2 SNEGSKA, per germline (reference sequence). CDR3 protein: CSASSSSGNYGYTF. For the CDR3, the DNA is TGCAGTGCTAGTAGCAGCTCGGGGAACTATGGCTACACCTTC.

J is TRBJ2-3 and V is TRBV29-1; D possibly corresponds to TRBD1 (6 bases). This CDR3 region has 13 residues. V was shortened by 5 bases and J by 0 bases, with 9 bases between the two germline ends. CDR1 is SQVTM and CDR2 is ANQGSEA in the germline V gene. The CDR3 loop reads CSVTGTSTDTQYF. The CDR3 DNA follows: TGCAGCGTTACCGGGACAAGCACAGATACGCAGTATTTT.

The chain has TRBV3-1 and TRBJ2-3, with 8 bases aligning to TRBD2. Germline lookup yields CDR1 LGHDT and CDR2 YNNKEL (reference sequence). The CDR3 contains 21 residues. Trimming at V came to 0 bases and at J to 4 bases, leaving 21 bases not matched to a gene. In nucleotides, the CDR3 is TGTGCCAGCAGCCAAGATGGGGCTTTTGGCGGGGGGCTGGGTGTTGCAGATACGCAGTATTTT. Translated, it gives CASSQDGAFGGGLGVADTQYF.

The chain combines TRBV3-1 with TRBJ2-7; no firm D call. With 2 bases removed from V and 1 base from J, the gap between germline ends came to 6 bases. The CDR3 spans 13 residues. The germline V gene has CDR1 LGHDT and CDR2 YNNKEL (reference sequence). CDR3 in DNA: TGTGCCAGCAGCCAACGACCTTCCTACGAGCAGTACTTC. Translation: CASSQRPSYEQYF.

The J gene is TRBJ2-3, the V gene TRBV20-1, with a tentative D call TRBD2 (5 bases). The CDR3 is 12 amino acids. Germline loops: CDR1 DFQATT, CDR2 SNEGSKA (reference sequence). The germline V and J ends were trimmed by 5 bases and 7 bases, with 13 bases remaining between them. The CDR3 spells CSAPGLGYTQYF. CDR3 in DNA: TGCAGTGCTCCCGGACTGGGGTATACGCAGTATTTT.

The CDR3 DNA reads as TGTGCCTGGAGTAATAATGGGCCCCAGCATTTT. The encoded protein is CAWSNNGPQHF. The chain couples TRBV30 to TRBJ1-5; D gene uncertain. Germline CDR1 and CDR2: GTSNPN and SVGIG (reference sequence). Trimming took 2 bases from V and 9 from J, leaving 8 bases between them. CDR3 size: 11 residues.

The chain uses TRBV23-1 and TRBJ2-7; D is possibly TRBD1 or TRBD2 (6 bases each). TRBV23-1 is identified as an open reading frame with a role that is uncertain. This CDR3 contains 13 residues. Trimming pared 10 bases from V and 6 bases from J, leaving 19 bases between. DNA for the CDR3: TGCGCCATCTCGGAGGGGGTGGCGGGCGAGCAGTACTTC. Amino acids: CAISEGVAGEQYF.

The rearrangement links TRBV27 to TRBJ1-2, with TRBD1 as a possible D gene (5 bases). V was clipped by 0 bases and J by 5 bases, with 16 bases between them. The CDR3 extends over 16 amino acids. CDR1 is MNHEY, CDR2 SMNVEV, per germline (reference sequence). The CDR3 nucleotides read TGTGCCAGCAGTTTATCGAGTGGAGGACAAGGGTATGGCTACACCTTC. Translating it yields CASSLSSGGQGYGYTF.

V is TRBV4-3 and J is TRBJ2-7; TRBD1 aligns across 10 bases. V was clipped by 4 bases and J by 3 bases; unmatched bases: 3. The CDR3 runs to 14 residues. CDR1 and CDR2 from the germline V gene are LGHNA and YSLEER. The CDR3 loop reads CASSRRTGGYEQYF. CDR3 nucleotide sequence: TGCGCCAGCAGCCGCCGGACAGGGGGCTACGAGCAGTACTTC.

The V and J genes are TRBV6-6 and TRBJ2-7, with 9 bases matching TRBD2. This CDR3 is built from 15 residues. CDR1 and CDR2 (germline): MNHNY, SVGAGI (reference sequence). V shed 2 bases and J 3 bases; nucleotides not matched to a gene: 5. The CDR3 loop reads CASSYISRGGYEQYF. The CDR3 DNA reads TGTGCCAGCAGTTACATCTCGCGGGGGGGCTACGAGCAGTACTTC.

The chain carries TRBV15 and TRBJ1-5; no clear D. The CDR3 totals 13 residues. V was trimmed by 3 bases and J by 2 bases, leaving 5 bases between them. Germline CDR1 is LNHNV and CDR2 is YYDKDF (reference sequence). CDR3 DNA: TGTGCCACCAGCAGGGGAGGCAATCAGCCCCAGCATTTT. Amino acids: CATSRGGNQPQHF.

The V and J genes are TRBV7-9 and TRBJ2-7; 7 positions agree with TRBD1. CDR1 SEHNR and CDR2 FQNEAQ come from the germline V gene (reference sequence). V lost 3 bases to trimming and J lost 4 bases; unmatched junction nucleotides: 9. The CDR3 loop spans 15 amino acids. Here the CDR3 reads CASSFSRQGSYEQYF. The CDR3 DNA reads TGTGCCAGCAGCTTTTCGAGACAGGGTTCTTACGAGCAGTACTTC.

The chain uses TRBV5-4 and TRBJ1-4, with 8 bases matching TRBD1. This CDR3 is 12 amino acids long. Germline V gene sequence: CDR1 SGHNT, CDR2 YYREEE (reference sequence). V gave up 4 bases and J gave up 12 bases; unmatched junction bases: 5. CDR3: CASSAAGGELFF. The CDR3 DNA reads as TGTGCCAGCAGCGCGGCAGGGGGCGAACTGTTTTTT.

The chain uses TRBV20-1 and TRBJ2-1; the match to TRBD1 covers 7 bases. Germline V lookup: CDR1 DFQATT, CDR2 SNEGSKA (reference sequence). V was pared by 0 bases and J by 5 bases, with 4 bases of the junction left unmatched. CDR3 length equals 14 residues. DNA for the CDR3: TGCAGTGCTAGAGATAGAAGGGGGCACAATGAGCAGTTCTTC. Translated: CSARDRRGHNEQFF.

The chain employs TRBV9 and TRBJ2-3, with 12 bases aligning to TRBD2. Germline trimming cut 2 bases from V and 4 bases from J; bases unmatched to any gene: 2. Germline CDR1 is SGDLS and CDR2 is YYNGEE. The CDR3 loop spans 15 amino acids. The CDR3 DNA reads TGTGCCAGCAGCGTTGGGACTAGCGGGTCAGATACGCAGTATTTT. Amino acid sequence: CASSVGTSGSDTQYF.

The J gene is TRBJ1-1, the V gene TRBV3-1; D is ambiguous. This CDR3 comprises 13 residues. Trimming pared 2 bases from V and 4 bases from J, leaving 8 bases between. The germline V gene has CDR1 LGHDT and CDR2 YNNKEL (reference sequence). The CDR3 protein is CASSQTVTTEAFF. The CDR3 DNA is TGTGCCAGCAGCCAAACAGTAACCACTGAAGCTTTCTTT.

The DNA for the CDR3 is TGCGCCAGCAGCCAAAGGGGTCCCGGCGGCGAGCAGTTCTTC. This sequence encodes CASSQRGPGGEQFF. The chain links TRBV4-1 to TRBJ2-1; maybe TRBD1 (5 bases). The germline V gene has CDR1 MGHRA and CDR2 YSYEKL. With 2 bases removed from V and 10 bases from J, the gap between germline ends came to 15 bases. The CDR3 extends over 14 amino acids.

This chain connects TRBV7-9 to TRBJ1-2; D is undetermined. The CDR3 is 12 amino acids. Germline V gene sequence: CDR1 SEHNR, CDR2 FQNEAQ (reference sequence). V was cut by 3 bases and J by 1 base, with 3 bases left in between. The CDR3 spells CASSFVNYGYTF. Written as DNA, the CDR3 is TGTGCCAGCAGCTTTGTTAACTATGGCTACACCTTC.

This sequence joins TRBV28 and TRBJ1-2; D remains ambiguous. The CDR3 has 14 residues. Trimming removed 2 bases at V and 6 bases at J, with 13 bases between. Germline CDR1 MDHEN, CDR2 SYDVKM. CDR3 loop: CASSLRVYLNGYTF. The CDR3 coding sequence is TGTGCCAGCAGTTTAAGGGTTTATCTGAATGGCTACACCTTC.

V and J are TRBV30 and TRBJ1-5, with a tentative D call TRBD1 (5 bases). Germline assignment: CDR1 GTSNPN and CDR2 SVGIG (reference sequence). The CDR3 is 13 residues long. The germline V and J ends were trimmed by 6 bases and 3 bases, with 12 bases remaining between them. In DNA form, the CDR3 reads TGTGCCTGTATGGACAAGTCCAATCAGCCCCAGCATTTT. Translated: CACMDKSNQPQHF. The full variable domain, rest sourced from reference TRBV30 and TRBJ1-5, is SQTIHQWPATLVQPVGSPLSLECTVEGTSNPNLYWYRQAAGRGLQLLFYSVGIGQISSEVPQNLSASRPQDRQFILSSKKLLLSDSGFYLCACMDKSNQPQHFGDGTRLSIL.